This T cell receptor (beta chain) emerged from a study of cytomegalovirus exposure and HLA in healthy donors. This PCR relied on a set of 60 Vbeta primers and 13 Jbeta primers. Sequenced by immunoSEQ multiplex PCR; TCRdb stores in-frame clones only, minus some. The sample comprises 250,000 to 350,000 clones, under 90% of which are singletons, and over 0.3% rests with the top ten. As concerns this clone: Its target is unknown.

Study findings and constraints: Data from an earlier analysis indicated that most TCR beta V segments were productive either about 87% or about 30% of the time. For TCR beta chains, V- and J-gene trimming was later linked to a missense DCLRE1C variant. An analysis that came later showed most CMV-associated TCR beta chains appearing HLA-restricted. It was likely that a cluster of highly shared sequence variants was a sequencing artifact.

The sample consisted of PBMCs. This sequence originates from a girl aged 2-15 years in good health and CMV-seronegative.

The CDR3 region has the DNA TGTGCCAGCAGCCCTGGGGGGGCGTCCGGGGAGCTGTTTTTT. Translated: CASSPGGASGELFF. This chain links TRBV11-2 with TRBJ2-2; maybe TRBD2 (7 bases). The CDR3 consists of 14 residues. In germline, CDR1 is SGHAT, CDR2 FQNNGV. The ends were cut back, 5 bases at V and 6 bases at J, with 13 bases in the middle. Drawing the rest from reference TRBV11-2 and TRBJ2-2, the complete variable domain is EAGVAQSPRYKIIEKRQSVAFWCNPISGHATLYWYQQILGQGPKLLIQFQNNGVVDDSQLPKDRFSAERLKGVDSTLKIQPAKLEDSAVYLCASSPGGASGELFFGEGSRLTVL.